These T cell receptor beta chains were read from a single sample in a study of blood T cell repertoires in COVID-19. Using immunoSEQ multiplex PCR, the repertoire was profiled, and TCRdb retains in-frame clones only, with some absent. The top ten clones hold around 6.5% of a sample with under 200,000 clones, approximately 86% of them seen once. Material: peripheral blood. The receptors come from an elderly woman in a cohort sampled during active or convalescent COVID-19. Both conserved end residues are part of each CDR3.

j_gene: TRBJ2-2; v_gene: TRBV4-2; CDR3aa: CASSQDLASGGTGELFF
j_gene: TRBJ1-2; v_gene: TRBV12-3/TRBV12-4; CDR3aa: CASRVGGAYGYTF
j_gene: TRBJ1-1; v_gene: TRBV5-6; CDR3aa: CASRYFMNTEAFF
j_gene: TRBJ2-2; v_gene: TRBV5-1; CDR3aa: CASSTGTSGSFAGELFF
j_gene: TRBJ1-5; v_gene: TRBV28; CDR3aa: CASTLGTGYSNQPQHF
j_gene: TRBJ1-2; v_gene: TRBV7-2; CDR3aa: CASSLDPGTGGLFYGYTF
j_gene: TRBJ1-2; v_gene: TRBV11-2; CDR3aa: CASSLDPDGPTVFYGYTF
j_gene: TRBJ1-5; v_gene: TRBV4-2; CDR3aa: CASSQQVINQPQHF
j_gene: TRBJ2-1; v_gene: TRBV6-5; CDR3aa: CASRYGGLSYNEQFF
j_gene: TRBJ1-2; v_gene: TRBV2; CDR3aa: CASHPITNYGYTF
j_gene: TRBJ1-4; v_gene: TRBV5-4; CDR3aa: CASSYRANEKLFF
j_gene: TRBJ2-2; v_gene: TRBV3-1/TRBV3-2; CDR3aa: CASSRLDTGELFF
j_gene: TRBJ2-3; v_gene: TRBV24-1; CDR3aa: CATSDLRGADTQYF
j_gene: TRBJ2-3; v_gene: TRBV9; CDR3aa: CASSVQIGTLTTDTQYF
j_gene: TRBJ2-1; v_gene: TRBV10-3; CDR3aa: CAIRSSGSELEQFF
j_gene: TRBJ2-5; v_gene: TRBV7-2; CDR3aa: CASSLDRTGRETQYF
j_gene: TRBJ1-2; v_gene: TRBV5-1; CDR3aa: CASKVGDDYGYTF
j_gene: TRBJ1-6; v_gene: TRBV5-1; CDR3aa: CASSYGSTDSPLHF
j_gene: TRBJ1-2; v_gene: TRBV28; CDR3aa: CASLLGWDRGHGYTF
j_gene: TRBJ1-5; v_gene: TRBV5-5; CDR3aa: CASSPLYSNQPQHF
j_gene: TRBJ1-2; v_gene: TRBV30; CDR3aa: CAWSAGQGGYGYTF
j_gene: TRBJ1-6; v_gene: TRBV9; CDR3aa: CASSSGGSYNSPLHF
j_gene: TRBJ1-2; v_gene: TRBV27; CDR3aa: CASSLQTGTGDYGYTF
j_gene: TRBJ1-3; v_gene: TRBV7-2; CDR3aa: CASSLAAGGNTIYF
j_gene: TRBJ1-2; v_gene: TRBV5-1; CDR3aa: CASSLYGDSSYTF
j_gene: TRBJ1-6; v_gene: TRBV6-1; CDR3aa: CASSEVDSSYNSPLHF
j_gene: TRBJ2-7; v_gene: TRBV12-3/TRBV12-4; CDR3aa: CASSPGTVLRQYF
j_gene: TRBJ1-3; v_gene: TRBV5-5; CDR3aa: CASTTTGFSGNTIYF
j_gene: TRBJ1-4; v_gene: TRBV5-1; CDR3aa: CASSLGTGNNEKLFF
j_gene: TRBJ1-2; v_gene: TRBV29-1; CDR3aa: CSVGIRRLGYTF